The text below deals with one T cell receptor (beta chain). Antigen unknown. A much more abundant neighbour one base away suggests this may be a read error. The TCR beta CDR3 regions underwent amplification using RNA transcripts as the source. The TCR CDR3 first-round RT-PCR relied on the HTBI primer set. MiXCR, run by TCRdb on the multiplex PCR reads, gives a single entry per CDR3 protein. This sample has some 620,000 distinct CDR3 sequences, with 15% to 20% found just once. The sample belongs to a study of T cells in Graves' hyperthyroidism and ophthalmopathy. Whole-study results and caveats: Stable hyperthyroidism and ophthalmopathy were separated using 13 V-J signatures.

V was pared by 8 bases and J by 0 bases, with 17 bases between. This CDR3 region has 16 residues. The V gene's germline CDR1 is MRHNA and CDR2 SNTAGT. Graves' hyperthyroidism without ophthalmopathy progression within 18 months was termed stable. Any patient presenting with uncontrolled infection, other autoimmune disease, pregnancy or lactation was left out. This sequence joins TRBV6-4 and TRBJ2-1; tentatively, D is TRBD1 (6 bases). The sample consisted of blood. The sequence derives from a woman aged 25 to 39 with Graves' hyperthyroidism. CDR3 residues: CASGSDRRSSYNEQFF. The DNA for the CDR3 is TGTGCCAGCGGTTCCGACAGGCGGAGCTCCTACAATGAGCAGTTCTTC.